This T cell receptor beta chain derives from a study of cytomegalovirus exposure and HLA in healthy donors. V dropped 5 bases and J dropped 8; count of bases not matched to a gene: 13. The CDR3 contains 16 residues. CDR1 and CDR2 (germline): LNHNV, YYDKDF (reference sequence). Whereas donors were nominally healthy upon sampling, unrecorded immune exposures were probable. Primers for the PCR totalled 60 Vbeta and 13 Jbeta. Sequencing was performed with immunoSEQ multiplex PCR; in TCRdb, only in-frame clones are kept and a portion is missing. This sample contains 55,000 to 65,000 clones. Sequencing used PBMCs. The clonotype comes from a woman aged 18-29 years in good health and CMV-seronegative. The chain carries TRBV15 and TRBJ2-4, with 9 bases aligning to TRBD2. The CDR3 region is CATSGGRVAGEDIQYF. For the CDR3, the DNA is TGTGCCACCAGCGGCGGGAGGGTAGCGGGAGAAGACATTCAGTACTTC.